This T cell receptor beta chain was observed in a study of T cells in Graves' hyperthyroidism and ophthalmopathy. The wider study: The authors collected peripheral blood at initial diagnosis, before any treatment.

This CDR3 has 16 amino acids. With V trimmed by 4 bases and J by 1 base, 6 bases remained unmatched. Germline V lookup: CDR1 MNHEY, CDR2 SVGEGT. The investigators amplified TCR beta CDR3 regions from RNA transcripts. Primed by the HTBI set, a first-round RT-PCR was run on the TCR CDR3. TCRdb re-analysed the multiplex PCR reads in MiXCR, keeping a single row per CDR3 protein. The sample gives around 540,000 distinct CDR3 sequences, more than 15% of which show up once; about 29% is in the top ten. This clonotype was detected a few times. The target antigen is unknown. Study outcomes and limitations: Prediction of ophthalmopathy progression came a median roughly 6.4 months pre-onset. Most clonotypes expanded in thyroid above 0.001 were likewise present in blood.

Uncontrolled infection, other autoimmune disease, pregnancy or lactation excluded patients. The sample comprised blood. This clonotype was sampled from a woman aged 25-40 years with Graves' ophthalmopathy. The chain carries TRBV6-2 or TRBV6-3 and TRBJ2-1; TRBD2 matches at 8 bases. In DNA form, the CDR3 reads TGTGCCAGCAGTTCTACTAGCGGCATGTCCTACAATGAGCAGTTCTTC. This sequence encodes CASSSTSGMSYNEQFF.